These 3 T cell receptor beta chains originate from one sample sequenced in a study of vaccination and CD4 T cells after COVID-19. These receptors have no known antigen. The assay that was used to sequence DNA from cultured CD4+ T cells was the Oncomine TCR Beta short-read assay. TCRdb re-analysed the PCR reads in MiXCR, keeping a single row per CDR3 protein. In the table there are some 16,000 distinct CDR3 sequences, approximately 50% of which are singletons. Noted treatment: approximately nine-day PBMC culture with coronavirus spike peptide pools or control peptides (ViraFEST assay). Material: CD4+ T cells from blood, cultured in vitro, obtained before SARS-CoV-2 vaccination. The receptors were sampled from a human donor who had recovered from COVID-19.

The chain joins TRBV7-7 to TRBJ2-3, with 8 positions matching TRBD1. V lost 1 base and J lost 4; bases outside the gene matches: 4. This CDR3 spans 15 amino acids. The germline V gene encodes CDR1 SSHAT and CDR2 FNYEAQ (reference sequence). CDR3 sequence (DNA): TGTGCCAGCAGCTTAGGGGCAGGGGGCGCAGATACGCAGTATTTT. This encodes CASSLGAGGADTQYF.

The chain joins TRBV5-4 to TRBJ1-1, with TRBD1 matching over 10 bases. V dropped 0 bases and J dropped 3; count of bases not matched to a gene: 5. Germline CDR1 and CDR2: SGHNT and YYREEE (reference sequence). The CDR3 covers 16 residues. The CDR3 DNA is TGTGCCAGCAGCTTGGCGGGACAGGGGCGGTACACTGAAGCTTTCTTT. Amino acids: CASSLAGQGRYTEAFF.

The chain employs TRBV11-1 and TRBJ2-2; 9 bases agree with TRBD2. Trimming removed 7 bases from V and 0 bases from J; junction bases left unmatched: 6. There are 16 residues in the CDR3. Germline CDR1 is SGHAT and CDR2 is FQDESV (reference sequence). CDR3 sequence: CASTPGLASNTGELFF. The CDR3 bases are TGTGCCAGCACCCCGGGACTAGCTTCGAACACCGGGGAGCTGTTTTTT.